The TCR beta chain described here comes from a study of response to subunit inactivated influenza vaccine. Study results and caveats: That few new T cells are recruited by each seasonal influenza vaccination was the authors' suggestion.

Note on this clonotype: The antigen is not known.

Germline CDR1 is SEHNR and CDR2 is FQNEAQ (reference sequence). The CDR3 is 15 amino acids. With 2 bases removed from V and 1 base from J, the gap between germline ends came to 10 bases. TCRdb re-analysed the RT-PCR reads in MiXCR, keeping a single row per CDR3 protein. The sample includes about 300,000 distinct CDR3 sequences, just over 20% of them seen just once. The TCR sequence derives from a man aged 45 to 70 who received an inactivated influenza vaccine. The J gene is TRBJ2-3, the V gene TRBV7-9; perhaps TRBD2 as D (6 bases). Specimen: PBMCs from blood, collected roughly 20 months after vaccination. The CDR3 loop reads CASSLRASGTDTQYF. CDR3 in DNA: TGTGCCAGCAGCTTACGCGCTAGCGGCACAGATACGCAGTATTTT.